These 4 T cell receptor beta chains were all obtained from the same sample, sequenced in a study of blood T cells in healthy people across ages. The second PCR ran roughly 7 to 12 cycles with a sample-barcoded 5' primer and J-beta primers. TCRdb redid the calling of the 5' RACE reads with MiXCR, one entry per CDR3 protein. The sample has about 1.8 million distinct CDR3 sequences, roughly 49% seen once. What was sequenced was blood. These receptors came from a woman aged 40-49 years in good health.

This clonotype has a handful of counts. The genes are TRBV5-1 and TRBJ1-5; 10 bases are a match to TRBD1. The CDR3 contains 17 residues. Germline-derived CDR1 and CDR2 are SGHRS and YFSETQ. V lost 0 bases and J lost 6; bases outside the gene matches: 9. The chain's CDR3 is CASSLAPVTGGGQPQHF. CDR3 in DNA: TGCGCCAGCAGCTTGGCCCCCGTGACAGGGGGCGGTCAGCCCCAGCATTTT. Complete variable domain (other parts from reference TRBV5-1 and TRBJ1-5): KAGVTQTPRYLIKTRGQQVTLSCSPISGHRSVSWYQQTPGQGLQFLFEYFSETQRNKGNFPGRFSGRQFSNSRSEMNVSTLELGDSALYLCASSLAPVTGGGQPQHFGDGTRLSIL.

In its sample, this clonotype was seen once. The V call is TRBV6-5, the J call TRBJ2-1; TRBD1 might be the D (5 bases). This CDR3 region has 14 residues. CDR1 is MNHEY, CDR2 SVGAGI, per germline. V was cut by 6 bases and J by 10 bases, with 19 bases left in between. The CDR3: CASSLWTPTYEQFF. The CDR3 bases are TGTGCCAGCAGCCTTTGGACACCTACCTACGAGCAGTTCTTC.

This clonotype has just a few counts. The chain combines TRBV7-9 with TRBJ1-1; 8 nucleotides line up with TRBD1. The trim removed 4 bases at V and 11 bases at J, leaving 9 bases unmatched. Per the germline V gene, CDR1 is SEHNR and CDR2 is FQNEAQ (reference sequence). This CDR3 is built from 13 residues. Here the CDR3 reads CASSSIGQGLAFF. The CDR3 coding sequence is TGTGCCAGCAGCTCGATCGGACAGGGATTGGCTTTCTTT.

The rearrangement uses TRBV20-1 and TRBJ2-3; 10 nucleotides match TRBD2. With 3 bases clipped from V and 5 bases from J, the junction kept 8 bases outside the gene matches. Per germline, CDR1 DFQATT and CDR2 SNEGSKA (reference sequence). The CDR3 has 15 amino acids. As DNA, the CDR3 is TGCAGTGCTAGTCCCCTAGCGGGGGTGATAGATACGCAGTATTTT. The encoded protein is CSASPLAGVIDTQYF.